A single sample gave rise to the 11 T cell receptor beta chains below, sequenced in a study of monozygotic twins with inflammatory bowel disease. Each CDR3 protein gets one entry in TCRdb, which reprocessed the 5' RACE reads and gives no DNA. This table holds about 350,000 distinct CDR3 sequences. Sequencing was carried out using blood. These receptor sequences come from a human donor with ulcerative colitis or Crohn's disease, or a healthy co-twin of an affected twin (not recorded which).

This chain uses TRBV29-1 with TRBJ2-2. Germline lookup yields CDR1 SQVTM and CDR2 ANQGSEA. This CDR3 comprises 14 residues. This CDR3 is CSVPYPAGTGELFF.

The chain combines TRBV15 with TRBJ1-2. This CDR3 has 16 residues. Looked up from germline, CDR1 is LNHNV and CDR2 is YYDKDF (reference sequence). CDR3 loop: CATSRESRRGNYGYTF.

J is TRBJ2-2 and V is TRBV7-3; TCRdb picks TRBD2, but there is no DNA to check that call. In germline, CDR1 is SGHTA, CDR2 FQGTGA. This CDR3 is built from 16 residues. The CDR3 here is CASSLTTGGGTGELFF.

V usage is TRBV6-2 or TRBV6-3 and J usage is TRBJ1-6; TCRdb returns TRBD1, unconfirmable since there is no DNA. Germline V gene sequence: CDR1 MNHEY, CDR2 SVGEGT. This CDR3 contains 14 residues. The CDR3 spells CASSPPAGASPLHF.

V is TRBV6-1 and J is TRBJ1-4. The germline CDR1 and CDR2 sequences are MNHNS and SASEGT. The CDR3 runs to 14 residues. The CDR3 is CASKDSARGEKLFF.

The V and J genes are TRBV7-2 and TRBJ2-1. Germline loops: CDR1 SGHTA, CDR2 FQGNSA. The CDR3 is made up of 12 amino acids. The CDR3 loop is CASSQTGGEQFF.

The chain joins TRBV5-1 to TRBJ1-1. The germline V gene encodes CDR1 SGHRS and CDR2 YFSETQ. The CDR3 is 15 amino acids. The chain's CDR3 is CASSLEGGINTEAFF.

The genes are TRBV30 and TRBJ2-1; TCRdb gives TRBD1 as the D gene, but with no DNA this cannot be confirmed. The CDR3 is made up of 11 amino acids. In germline, CDR1 is GTSNPN, CDR2 SVGIG (reference sequence). The CDR3 here is CAWAGGNEQFF.

This chain connects TRBV7-9 to TRBJ1-4; the TRBD1 assignment by TCRdb is unverifiable without DNA. The CDR3 consists of 14 residues. CDR1 and CDR2 (germline): SEHNR, FQNEAQ (reference sequence). The CDR3 sequence: CASRLGGGGEKLFF. Together with reference TRBV7-9 and TRBJ1-4, the CDR3 gives the full variable domain: DTGVSQNPRHKITKRGQNVTFRCDPISEHNRLYWYRQTLGQGPEFLTYFQNEAQLEKSRLLSDRFSAERPKGSFSTLEIQRTEQGDSAMYLCASRLGGGGEKLFFGSGTQLSVL.

The chain is built from TRBV12-3 or TRBV12-4 and TRBJ2-3; no DNA is available, so the TRBD2 call from TCRdb remains unchecked. This CDR3 spans 14 amino acids. The CDR3 loop is CASRNQPAADTQYF.

The chain uses TRBV5-1 and TRBJ2-5; TCRdb picks TRBD2, but there is no DNA to check that call. Germline V gene data show CDR1 as SGHRS and CDR2 as YFSETQ. The CDR3 runs to 14 residues. The CDR3 here is CASSSPSGGETQYF.